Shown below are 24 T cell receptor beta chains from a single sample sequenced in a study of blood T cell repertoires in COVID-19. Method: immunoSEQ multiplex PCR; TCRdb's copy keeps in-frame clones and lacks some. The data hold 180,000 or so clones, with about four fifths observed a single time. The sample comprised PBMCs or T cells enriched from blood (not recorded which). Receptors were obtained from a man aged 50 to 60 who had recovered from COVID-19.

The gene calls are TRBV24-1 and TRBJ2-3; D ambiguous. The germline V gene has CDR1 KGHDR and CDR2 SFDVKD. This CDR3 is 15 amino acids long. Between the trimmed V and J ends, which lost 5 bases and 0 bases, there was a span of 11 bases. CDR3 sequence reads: CATSAWATSTDTQYF. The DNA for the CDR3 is TGTGCCACCAGTGCGTGGGCTACTAGCACAGATACGCAGTATTTT.

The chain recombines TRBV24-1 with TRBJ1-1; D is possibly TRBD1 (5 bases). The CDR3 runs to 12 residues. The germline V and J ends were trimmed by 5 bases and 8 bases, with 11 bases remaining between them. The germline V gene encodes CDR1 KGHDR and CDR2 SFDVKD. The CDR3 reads CATSGGGGEAFF. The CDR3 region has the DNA TGTGCCACCAGTGGGGGCGGGGGGGAAGCTTTCTTT.

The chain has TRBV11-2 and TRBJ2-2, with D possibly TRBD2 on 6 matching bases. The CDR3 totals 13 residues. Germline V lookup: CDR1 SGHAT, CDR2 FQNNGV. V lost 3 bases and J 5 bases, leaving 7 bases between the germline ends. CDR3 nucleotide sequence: TGTGCCAGCAGCTTTAGCGGAACCGGGGAGCTGTTTTTT. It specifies CASSFSGTGELFF.

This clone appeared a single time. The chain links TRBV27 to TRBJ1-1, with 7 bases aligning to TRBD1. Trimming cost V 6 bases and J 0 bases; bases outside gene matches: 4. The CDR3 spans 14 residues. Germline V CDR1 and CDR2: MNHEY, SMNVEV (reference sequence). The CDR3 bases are TGTGCCAGCAGGACCGGGACAGTGAACACTGAAGCTTTCTTT. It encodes CASRTGTVNTEAFF.

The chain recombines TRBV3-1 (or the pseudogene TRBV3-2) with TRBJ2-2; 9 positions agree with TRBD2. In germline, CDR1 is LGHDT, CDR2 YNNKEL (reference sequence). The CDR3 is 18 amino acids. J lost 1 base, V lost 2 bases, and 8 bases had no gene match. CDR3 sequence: CASSQMIGREGNTGELFF. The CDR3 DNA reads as TGTGCCAGCAGCCAAATGATAGGGCGGGAGGGGAACACCGGGGAGCTGTTTTTT.

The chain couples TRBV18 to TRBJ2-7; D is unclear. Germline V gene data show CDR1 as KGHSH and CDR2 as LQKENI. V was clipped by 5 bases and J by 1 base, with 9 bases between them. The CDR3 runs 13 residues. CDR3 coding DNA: TGTGCCAGCTCAAGAGGAGATTCCTACGAGCAGTACTTC. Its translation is CASSRGDSYEQYF. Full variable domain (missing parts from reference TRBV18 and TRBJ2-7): NAGVMQNPRHLVRRRGQEARLRCSPMKGHSHVYWYRQLPEEGLKFMVYLQKENIIDESGMPKERFSAEFPKEGPSILRIQQVVRGDSAAYFCASSRGDSYEQYFGPGTRLTVT.

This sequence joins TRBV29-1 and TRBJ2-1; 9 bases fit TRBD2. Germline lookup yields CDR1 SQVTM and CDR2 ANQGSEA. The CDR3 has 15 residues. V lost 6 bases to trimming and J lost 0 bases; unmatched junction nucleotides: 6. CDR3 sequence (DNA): TGCAGCGTCACGATAGCGGGGGACTCCTACAATGAGCAGTTCTTC. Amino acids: CSVTIAGDSYNEQFF.

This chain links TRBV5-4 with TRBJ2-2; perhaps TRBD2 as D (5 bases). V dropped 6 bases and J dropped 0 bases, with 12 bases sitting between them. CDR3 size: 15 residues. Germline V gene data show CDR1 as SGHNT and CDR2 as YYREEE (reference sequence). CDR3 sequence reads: CASTRGSSNTGELFF. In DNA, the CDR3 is TGTGCCAGCACCCGGGGATCGTCGAACACCGGGGAGCTGTTTTTT.

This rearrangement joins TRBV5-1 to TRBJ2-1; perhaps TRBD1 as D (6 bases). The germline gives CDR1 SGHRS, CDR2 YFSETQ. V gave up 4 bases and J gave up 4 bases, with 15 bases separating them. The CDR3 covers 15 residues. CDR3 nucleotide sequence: TGCGCCAGCAGCCTAGGGACACAGGGTTACAATGAGCAGTTCTTC. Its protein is CASSLGTQGYNEQFF.

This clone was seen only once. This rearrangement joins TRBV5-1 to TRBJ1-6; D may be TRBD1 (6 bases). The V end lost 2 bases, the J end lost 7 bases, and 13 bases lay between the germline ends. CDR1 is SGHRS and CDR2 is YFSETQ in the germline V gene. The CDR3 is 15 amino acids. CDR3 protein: CASSLDFQGNSPLHF. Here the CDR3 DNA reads TGCGCCAGCAGCTTAGATTTCCAGGGGAATTCACCCCTCCACTTT.

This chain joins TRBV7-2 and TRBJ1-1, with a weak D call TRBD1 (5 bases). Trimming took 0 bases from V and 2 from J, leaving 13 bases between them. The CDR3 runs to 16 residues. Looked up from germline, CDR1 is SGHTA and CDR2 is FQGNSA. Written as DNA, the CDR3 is TGTGCCAGCAGCTTAGCCTCAGGGATGACTAACACTGAAGCTTTCTTT. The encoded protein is CASSLASGMTNTEAFF.

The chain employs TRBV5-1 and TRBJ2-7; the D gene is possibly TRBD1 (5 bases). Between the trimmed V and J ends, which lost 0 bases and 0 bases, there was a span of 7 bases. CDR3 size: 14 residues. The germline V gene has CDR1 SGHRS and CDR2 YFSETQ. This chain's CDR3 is CASSLGQNSYEQYF. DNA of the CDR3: TGCGCCAGCAGCTTGGGACAGAACTCCTACGAGCAGTACTTC. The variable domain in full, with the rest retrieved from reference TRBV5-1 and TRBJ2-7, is KAGVTQTPRYLIKTRGQQVTLSCSPISGHRSVSWYQQTPGQGLQFLFEYFSETQRNKGNFPGRFSGRQFSNSRSEMNVSTLELGDSALYLCASSLGQNSYEQYFGPGTRLTVT.

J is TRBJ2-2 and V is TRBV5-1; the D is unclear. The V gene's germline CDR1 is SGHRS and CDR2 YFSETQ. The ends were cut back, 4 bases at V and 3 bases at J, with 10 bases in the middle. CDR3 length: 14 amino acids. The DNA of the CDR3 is TGCGCCAGCAGCCAGAACCAGTACACCGGGGAGCTGTTTTTT. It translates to CASSQNQYTGELFF.

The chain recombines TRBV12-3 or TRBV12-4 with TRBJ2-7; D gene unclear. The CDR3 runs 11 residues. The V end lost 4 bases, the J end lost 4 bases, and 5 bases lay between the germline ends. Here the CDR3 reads CASSSLYEQYF. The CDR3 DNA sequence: TGTGCCAGCAGTTCCCTATACGAGCAGTACTTC.

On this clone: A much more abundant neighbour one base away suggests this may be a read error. CDR3 sequence (DNA): TGTGCCAGCAGCCGACTAGCGGGGGGGACAGATACGCAGTATTTT. Translated, it gives CASSRLAGGTDTQYF. The chain carries TRBV4-2 and TRBJ2-3, with 14 bases aligning to TRBD2. J lost 3 bases, V lost 4 bases, and 0 bases had no gene match. CDR1 is LGHNA, CDR2 YNFKEQ, per germline. The CDR3 totals 15 residues.

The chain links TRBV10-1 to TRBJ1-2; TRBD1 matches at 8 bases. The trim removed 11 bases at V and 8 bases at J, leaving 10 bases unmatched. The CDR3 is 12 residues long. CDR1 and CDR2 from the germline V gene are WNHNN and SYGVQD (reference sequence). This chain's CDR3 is CAGQGHPRGYTF. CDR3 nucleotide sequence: TGCGCCGGACAGGGCCACCCAAGGGGCTACACCTTC.

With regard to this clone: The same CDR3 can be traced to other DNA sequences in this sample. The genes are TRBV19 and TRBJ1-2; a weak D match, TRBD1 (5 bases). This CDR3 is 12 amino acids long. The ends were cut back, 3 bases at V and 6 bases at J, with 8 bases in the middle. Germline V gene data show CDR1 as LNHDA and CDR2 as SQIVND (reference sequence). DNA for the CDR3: TGTGCCAGTAGTATCCCAGGGCATGGCTACACCTTC. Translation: CASSIPGHGYTF. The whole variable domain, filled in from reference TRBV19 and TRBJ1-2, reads DGGITQSPKYLFRKEGQNVTLSCEQNLNHDAMYWYRQDPGQGLRLIYYSQIVNDFQKGDIAEGYSVSREKKESFPLTVTSAQKNPTAFYLCASSIPGHGYTFGSGTRLTVV.

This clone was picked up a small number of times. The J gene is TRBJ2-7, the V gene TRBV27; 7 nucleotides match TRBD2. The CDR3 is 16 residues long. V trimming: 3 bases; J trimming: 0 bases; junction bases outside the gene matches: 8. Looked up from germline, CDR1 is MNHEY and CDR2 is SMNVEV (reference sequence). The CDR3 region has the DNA TGTGCCAGCAGTTTTGTTTTGGGGGAGGGCTCCTACGAGCAGTACTTC. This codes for CASSFVLGEGSYEQYF.

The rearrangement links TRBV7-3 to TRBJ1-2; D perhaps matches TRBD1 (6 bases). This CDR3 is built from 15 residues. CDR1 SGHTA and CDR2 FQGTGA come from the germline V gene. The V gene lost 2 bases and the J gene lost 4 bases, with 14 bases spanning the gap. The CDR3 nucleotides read TGTGCCAGCAGCTTATCACAGGACAGAATCTATGGCTACACCTTC. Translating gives CASSLSQDRIYGYTF.

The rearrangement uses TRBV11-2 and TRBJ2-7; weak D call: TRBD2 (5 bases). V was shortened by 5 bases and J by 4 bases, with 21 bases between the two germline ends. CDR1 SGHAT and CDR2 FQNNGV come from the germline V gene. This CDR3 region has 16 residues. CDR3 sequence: CASSSTAPTGMYEQYF. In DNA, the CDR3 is TGTGCCAGCAGCAGCACGGCTCCAACGGGGATGTACGAGCAGTACTTC.

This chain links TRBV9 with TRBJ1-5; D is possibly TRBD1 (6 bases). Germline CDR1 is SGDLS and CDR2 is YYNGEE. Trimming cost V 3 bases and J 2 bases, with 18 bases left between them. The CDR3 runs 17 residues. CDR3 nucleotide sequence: TGTGCCAGCAGCGGATTTAGACAGGATTGGGGCAATCAGCCCCAGCATTTT. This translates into CASSGFRQDWGNQPQHF.

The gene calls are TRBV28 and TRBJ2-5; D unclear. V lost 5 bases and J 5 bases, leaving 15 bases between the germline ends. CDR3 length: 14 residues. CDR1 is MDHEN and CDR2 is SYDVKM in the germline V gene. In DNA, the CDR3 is TGTGCCAGCAGTGCCCCCCCCGACGGGGAGACCCAGTACTTC. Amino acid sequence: CASSAPPDGETQYF.

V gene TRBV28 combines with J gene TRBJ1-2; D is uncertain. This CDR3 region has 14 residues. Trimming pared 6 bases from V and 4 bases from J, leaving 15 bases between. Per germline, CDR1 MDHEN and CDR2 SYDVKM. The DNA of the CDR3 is TGTGCCAGCAGCTCGGAAGGGAGAGGCTATGGCTACACCTTC. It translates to CASSSEGRGYGYTF.

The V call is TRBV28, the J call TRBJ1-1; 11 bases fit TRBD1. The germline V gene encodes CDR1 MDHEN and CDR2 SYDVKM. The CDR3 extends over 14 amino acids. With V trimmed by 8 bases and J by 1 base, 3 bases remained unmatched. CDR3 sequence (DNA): TGTGCCAGCGGACAGGGGGCGGCGAACACTGAAGCTTTCTTT. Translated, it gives CASGQGAANTEAFF.